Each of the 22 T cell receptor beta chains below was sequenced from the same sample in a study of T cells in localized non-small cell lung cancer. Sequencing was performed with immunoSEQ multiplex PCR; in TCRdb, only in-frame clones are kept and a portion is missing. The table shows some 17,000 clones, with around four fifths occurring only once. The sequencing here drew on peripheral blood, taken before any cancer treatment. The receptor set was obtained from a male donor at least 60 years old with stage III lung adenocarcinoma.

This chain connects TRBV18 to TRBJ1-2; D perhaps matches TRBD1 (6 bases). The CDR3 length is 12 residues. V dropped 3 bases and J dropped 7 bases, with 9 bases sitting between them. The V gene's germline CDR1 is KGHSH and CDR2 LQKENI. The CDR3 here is CASSPDRTGYTF. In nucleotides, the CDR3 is TGTGCCAGCTCACCCGACAGGACTGGCTACACCTTC.

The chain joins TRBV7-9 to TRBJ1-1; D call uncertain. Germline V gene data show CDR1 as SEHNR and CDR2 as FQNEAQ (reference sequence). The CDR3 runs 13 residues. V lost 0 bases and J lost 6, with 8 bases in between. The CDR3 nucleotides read TGTGCCAGCAGCTTAGCGACGGTCTCTGAAGCTTTCTTT. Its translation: CASSLATVSEAFF. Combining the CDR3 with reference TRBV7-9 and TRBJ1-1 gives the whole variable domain DTGVSQNPRHKITKRGQNVTFRCDPISEHNRLYWYRQTLGQGPEFLTYFQNEAQLEKSRLLSDRFSAERPKGSFSTLEIQRTEQGDSAMYLCASSLATVSEAFFGQGTRLTVV.

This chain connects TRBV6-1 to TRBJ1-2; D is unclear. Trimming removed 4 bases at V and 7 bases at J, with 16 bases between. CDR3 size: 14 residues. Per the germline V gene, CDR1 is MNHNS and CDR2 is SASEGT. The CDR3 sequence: CASSAGVGPLGYTF. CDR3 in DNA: TGTGCCAGCAGTGCCGGGGTAGGGCCACTTGGCTACACCTTC.

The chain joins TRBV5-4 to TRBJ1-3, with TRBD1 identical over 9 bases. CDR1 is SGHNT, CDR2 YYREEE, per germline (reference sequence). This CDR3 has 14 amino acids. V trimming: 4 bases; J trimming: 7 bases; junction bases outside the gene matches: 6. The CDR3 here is CASSRDRVWNTIYF. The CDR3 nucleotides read TGTGCCAGCAGCAGGGACAGGGTGTGGAACACCATATATTTT.

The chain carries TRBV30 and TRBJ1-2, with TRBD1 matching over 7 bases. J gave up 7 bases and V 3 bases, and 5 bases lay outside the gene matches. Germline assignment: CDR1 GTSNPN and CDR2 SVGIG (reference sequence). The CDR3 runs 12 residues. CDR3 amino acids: CAWRTGLGGYTF. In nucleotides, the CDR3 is TGTGCCTGGAGGACAGGGTTGGGTGGCTACACCTTC.

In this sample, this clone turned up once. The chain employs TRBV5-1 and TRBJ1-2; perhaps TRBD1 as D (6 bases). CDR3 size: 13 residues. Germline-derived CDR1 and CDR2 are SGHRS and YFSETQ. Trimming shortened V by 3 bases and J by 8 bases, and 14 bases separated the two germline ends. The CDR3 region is CASSYRESEGYTF. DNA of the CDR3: TGCGCCAGCAGCTACAGGGAGTCGGAGGGCTACACCTTC.

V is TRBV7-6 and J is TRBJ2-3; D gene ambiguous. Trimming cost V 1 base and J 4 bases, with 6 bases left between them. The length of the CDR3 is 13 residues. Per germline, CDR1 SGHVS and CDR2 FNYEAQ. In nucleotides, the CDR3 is TGTGCCAGCAGCTTAGAGGGTCCAGATACGCAGTATTTT. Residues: CASSLEGPDTQYF.

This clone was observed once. DNA of the CDR3: TGTGCCAGCAGCCCCTTGGGTGATACTTGGGATACGCAGTATTTT. Residues: CASSPLGDTWDTQYF. V usage is TRBV5-6 and J usage is TRBJ2-3; no reliable D call. V was trimmed by 4 bases and J by 6 bases, leaving 18 bases between them. Germline V gene data show CDR1 as SGHDT and CDR2 as YYEEEE. The CDR3 is made up of 15 amino acids.

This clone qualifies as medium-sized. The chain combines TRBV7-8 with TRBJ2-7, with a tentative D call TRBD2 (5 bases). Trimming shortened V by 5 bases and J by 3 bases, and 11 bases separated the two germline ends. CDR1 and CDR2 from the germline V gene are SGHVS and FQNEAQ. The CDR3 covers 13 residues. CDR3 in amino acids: CASSVTTNYEQYF. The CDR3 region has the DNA TGTGCCAGCAGCGTGACTACTAACTACGAGCAGTACTTC.

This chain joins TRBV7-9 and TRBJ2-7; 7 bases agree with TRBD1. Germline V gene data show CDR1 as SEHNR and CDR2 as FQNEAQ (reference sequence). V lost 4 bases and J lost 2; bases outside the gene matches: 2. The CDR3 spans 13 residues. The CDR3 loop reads CASSSRGPYEQYF. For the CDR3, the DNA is TGTGCCAGCAGCTCTAGGGGGCCCTACGAGCAGTACTTC.

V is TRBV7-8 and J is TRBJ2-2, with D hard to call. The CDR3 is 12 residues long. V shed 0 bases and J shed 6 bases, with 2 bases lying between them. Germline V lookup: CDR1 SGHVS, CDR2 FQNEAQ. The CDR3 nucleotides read TGTGCCAGCAGCTTAGCATCCGGGGAGCTGTTTTTT. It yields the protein CASSLASGELFF.

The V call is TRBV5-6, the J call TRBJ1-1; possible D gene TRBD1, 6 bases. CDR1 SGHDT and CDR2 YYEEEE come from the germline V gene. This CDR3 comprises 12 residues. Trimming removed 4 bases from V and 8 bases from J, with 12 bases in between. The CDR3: CASSPQGFEAFF. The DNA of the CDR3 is TGTGCCAGCAGCCCACAGGGATTCGAAGCTTTCTTT.

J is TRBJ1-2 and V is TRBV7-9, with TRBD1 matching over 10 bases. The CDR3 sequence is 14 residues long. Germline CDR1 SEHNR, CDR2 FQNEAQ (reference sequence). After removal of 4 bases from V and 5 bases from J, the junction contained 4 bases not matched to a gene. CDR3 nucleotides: TGTGCCAGCAGCTCGACAGGGGGCGAATATGGCTACACCTTC. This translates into CASSSTGGEYGYTF.

The CDR3, as DNA: TGTGCCATCGGGAAGGGGGCGTTGGACTATGGCTACACCTTC. Translated: CAIGKGALDYGYTF. The J gene is TRBJ1-2, the V gene TRBV10-3, with 7 bases lining up with TRBD1. CDR1 and CDR2 from the germline V gene are ENHRY and SYGVKD. Germline trimming cut 8 bases from V and 3 bases from J; bases unmatched to any gene: 9. The CDR3 spans 14 residues.

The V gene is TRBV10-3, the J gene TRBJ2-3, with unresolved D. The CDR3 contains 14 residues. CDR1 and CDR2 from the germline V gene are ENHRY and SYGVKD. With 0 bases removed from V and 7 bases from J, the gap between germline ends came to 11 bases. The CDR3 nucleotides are TGTGCCATCAGTGAGTCGGAAAGCGACTATACGCAGTATTTT. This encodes CAISESESDYTQYF.

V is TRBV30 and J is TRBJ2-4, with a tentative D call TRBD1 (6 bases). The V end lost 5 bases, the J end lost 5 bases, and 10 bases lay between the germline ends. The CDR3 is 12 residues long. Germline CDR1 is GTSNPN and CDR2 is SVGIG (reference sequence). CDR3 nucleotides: TGTGCCTGGGGGACATGGGAAAACATTCAGTACTTC. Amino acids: CAWGTWENIQYF. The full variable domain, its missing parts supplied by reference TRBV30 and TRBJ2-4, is SQTIHQWPATLVQPVGSPLSLECTVEGTSNPNLYWYRQAAGRGLQLLFYSVGIGQISSEVPQNLSASRPQDRQFILSSKKLLLSDSGFYLCAWGTWENIQYFGAGTRLSVL.

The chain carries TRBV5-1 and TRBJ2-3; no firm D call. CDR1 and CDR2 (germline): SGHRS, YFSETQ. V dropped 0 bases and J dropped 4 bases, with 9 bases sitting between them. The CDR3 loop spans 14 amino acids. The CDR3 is CASSLVPGADTQYF. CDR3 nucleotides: TGCGCCAGCAGCTTGGTCCCGGGCGCAGATACGCAGTATTTT. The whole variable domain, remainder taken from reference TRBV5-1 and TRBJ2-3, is KAGVTQTPRYLIKTRGQQVTLSCSPISGHRSVSWYQQTPGQGLQFLFEYFSETQRNKGNFPGRFSGRQFSNSRSEMNVSTLELGDSALYLCASSLVPGADTQYFGPGTRLTVL.

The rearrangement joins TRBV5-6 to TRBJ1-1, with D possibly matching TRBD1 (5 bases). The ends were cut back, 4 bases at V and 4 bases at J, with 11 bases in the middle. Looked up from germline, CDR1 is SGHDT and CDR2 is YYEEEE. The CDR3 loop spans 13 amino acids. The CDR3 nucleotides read TGTGCCAGCAGCCCCAGGGTTGGCACTGAAGCTTTCTTT. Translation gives CASSPRVGTEAFF. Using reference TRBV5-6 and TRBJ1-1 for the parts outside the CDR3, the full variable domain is DAGVTQSPTHLIKTRGQQVTLRCSPKSGHDTVSWYQQALGQGPQFIFQYYEEEERQRGNFPDRFSGHQFPNYSSELNVNALLLGDSALYLCASSPRVGTEAFFGQGTRLTVV.

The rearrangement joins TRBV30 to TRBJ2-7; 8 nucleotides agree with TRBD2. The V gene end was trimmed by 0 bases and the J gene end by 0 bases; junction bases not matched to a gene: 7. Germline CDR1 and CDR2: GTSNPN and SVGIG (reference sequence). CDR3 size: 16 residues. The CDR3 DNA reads TGTGCCTGGAGTGTACCGGGGGGGCGTAGCTCCTACGAGCAGTACTTC. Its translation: CAWSVPGGRSSYEQYF.

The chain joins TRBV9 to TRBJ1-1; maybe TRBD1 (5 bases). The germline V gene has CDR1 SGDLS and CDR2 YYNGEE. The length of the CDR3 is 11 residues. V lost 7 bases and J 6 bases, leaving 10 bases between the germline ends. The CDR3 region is CASGGGPEAFF. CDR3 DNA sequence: TGTGCCAGCGGTGGGGGACCTGAAGCTTTCTTT. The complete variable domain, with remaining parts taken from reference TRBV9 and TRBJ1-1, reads DSGVTQTPKHLITATGQRVTLRCSPRSGDLSVYWYQQSLDQGLQFLIQYYNGEERAKGNILERFSAQQFPDLHSELNLSSLELGDSALYFCASGGGPEAFFGQGTRLTVV.

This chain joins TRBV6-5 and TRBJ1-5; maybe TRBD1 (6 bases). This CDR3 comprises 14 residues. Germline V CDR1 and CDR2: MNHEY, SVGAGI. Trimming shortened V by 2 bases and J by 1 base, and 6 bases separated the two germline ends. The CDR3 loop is CASSYGGSNQPQHF. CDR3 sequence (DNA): TGTGCCAGCAGTTACGGGGGCAGCAATCAGCCCCAGCATTTT.

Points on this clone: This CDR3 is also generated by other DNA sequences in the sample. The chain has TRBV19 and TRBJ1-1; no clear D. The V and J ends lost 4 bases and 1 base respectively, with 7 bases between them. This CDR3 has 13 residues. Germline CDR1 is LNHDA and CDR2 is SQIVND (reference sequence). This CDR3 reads CASSTIENTEAFF. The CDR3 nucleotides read TGTGCCAGTAGTACGATCGAGAACACTGAAGCTTTCTTT.